Below are 11 T cell receptor beta chains sequenced from a single sample in a study of human T cells and chemical hapten exposure. TCRdb independently ran MiXCR on the RACE reads; one entry per CDR3 protein. Found here are tens of thousands of distinct CDR3 sequences, approximately 11% of them singletons; the top ten hold over 4%. Specified time point: pre-sensitization, week 0. The treatment was: therapeutic diphenylcyclopropenone sensitization with weekly scalp DPC. Material: whole blood, obtained in connection with sensitization to the hapten diphenylcyclopropenone (DPC). These receptors were obtained from a woman aged 45-65 years with alopecia areata. Some clones in this sample may be carry-over from other donors' samples.

This clonotype was counted many times. The chain links TRBV27 to TRBJ2-7; D is possibly TRBD2 (6 bases). Trimming stripped 5 bases from V and 6 bases from J, with 20 bases between. Per germline, CDR1 MNHEY and CDR2 SMNVEV (reference sequence). This CDR3 contains 15 residues. CDR3 coding DNA: TGTGCCAGCAGTCCGCAGCCGCGGGACGTTACCGAGCAGTACTTC. This codes for CASSPQPRDVTEQYF.

This clonotype was seen many times. The CDR3 coding sequence is TGTGCCAGCAGTCGACAACCGCCCCTCGTATACGAGCAGTACTTC. This translates into CASSRQPPLVYEQYF. This chain links TRBV6-2 or TRBV6-3 with TRBJ2-7; D gene unclear. The CDR3 consists of 15 residues. Per germline, CDR1 MNHEY and CDR2 SVGEGT. With 5 bases removed from V and 4 bases from J, the gap between germline ends came to 18 bases.

Only a few counts were recorded for this clonotype. The V gene is TRBV28, the J gene TRBJ2-7; D gene unclear. Trimming cost V 3 bases and J 4 bases, with 7 bases left between them. Germline CDR1 and CDR2: MDHEN and SYDVKM. This CDR3 is built from 12 residues. The CDR3 coding sequence is TGTGCCAGCAGTTTTACATGGTACGAGCAGTACTTC. Translated: CASSFTWYEQYF.

The chain couples TRBV6-1 to TRBJ2-1, with 8 bases identical to TRBD2. Unmatched junction bases numbered 17, after V lost 1 base and J lost 9 bases. The CDR3 loop spans 18 amino acids. Germline V gene sequence: CDR1 MNHNS, CDR2 SASEGT. The CDR3: CASSEDRQVRGLGTEQFF. In DNA, the CDR3 is TGTGCCAGCAGTGAAGACCGCCAAGTGCGGGGACTAGGTACTGAGCAGTTCTTC.

V and J are TRBV13 and TRBJ2-1; D gene uncertain. This CDR3 is built from 10 residues. V dropped 1 base and J dropped 8 bases, with 0 bases sitting between them. Germline-derived CDR1 and CDR2 are PRHDT and FYEKMQ (reference sequence). CDR3 nucleotide sequence: TGTGCCAGCAGCTTAGATGAGCAGTTCTTC. Its translation is CASSLDEQFF.

This clonotype was seen ten or more times. The rearrangement links TRBV14 to TRBJ2-5; no firm D call. CDR3 length equals 13 residues. The V end lost 0 bases, the J end lost 5 bases, and 7 bases lay between the germline ends. Per the germline V gene, CDR1 is SGHDN and CDR2 is FVKESK. CDR3 DNA: TGTGCCAGCAGCCAAGACGTTCCGGAGACCCAGTACTTC. This encodes CASSQDVPETQYF. Using reference TRBV14 and TRBJ2-5 for the parts outside the CDR3, the full variable domain is EAGVTQFPSHSVIEKGQTVTLRCDPISGHDNLYWYRRVMGKEIKFLLHFVKESKQDESGMPNNRFLAERTGGTYSTLKVQPAELEDSGVYFCASSQDVPETQYFGPGTRLLVL.

This clonotype was seen repeatedly, ten times or more. The gene calls are TRBV5-8 and TRBJ2-1; 10 bases map to TRBD2. CDR3 length: 15 amino acids. J gave up 6 bases and V 4 bases, and 7 bases lay outside the gene matches. The germline V gene encodes CDR1 SGHTS and CDR2 YDEGEE. In nucleotides, the CDR3 is TGTGCCAGCAGCCCACAAAGACTAGCGGGCAATGAGCAGTTCTTC. Residues: CASSPQRLAGNEQFF. Drawing the rest from reference TRBV5-8 and TRBJ2-1, the complete variable domain is EAGVTQSPTHLIKTRGQQATLRCSPISGHTSVYWYQQALGLGLQFLLWYDEGEERNRGNFPPRFSGRQFPNYSSELNVNALELEDSALYLCASSPQRLAGNEQFFGPGTRLTVL.

The table lists this clonotype with a few counts. The chain couples TRBV4-2 to TRBJ2-1; 9 nucleotides match TRBD2. Germline lookup yields CDR1 LGHNA and CDR2 YNFKEQ. The CDR3 consists of 18 residues. With V trimmed by 1 base and J by 6 bases, 13 bases remained unmatched. The CDR3 here is CASSQASTRLAGRNEQFF. In nucleotides, the CDR3 is TGTGCCAGCAGCCAAGCATCTACCCGGCTAGCGGGGCGCAATGAGCAGTTCTTC.

This clonotype has at least ten counts. The chain has TRBV2 and TRBJ1-1; no definite D call. V was cut by 6 bases and J by 2 bases, with 13 bases left in between. The CDR3 loop spans 14 amino acids. Per germline, CDR1 SNHLY and CDR2 FYNNEI. CDR3 in amino acids: CASSLTGPNTEAFF. The CDR3 nucleotides are TGTGCCAGCAGCCTAACTGGGCCCAACACTGAAGCTTTCTTT. The full variable domain, with the rest looked up from reference TRBV2 and TRBJ1-1, is EPEVTQTPSHQVTQMGQEVILRCVPISNHLYFYWYRQILGQKVEFLVSFYNNEISEKSEIFDDQFSVERPDGSNFTLKIRSTKLEDSAMYFCASSLTGPNTEAFFGQGTRLTVV.

The table lists this clonotype with many counts. The chain employs TRBV7-3 and TRBJ2-3; no firm D call. The germline V and J ends were trimmed by 2 bases and 4 bases, with 10 bases remaining between them. The V gene's germline CDR1 is SGHTA and CDR2 FQGTGA. The CDR3 is 14 residues long. Written as DNA, the CDR3 is TGTGCCAGCAGCTTAGGTCCCGGGCCAGATACGCAGTATTTT. This codes for CASSLGPGPDTQYF.

The sample holds many counts of this clonotype. The V gene is TRBV19, the J gene TRBJ2-1, with TRBD2 matching over 9 bases. Germline V gene lookup returns CDR1 LNHDA and CDR2 SQIVND (reference sequence). V gave up 4 bases and J gave up 6 bases; unmatched junction bases: 10. This CDR3 is 16 amino acids long. The CDR3 DNA is TGTGCCAGTAGTACCCAGACGGGACTAGCCTTCAATGAGCAGTTCTTC. Translated, it gives CASSTQTGLAFNEQFF.